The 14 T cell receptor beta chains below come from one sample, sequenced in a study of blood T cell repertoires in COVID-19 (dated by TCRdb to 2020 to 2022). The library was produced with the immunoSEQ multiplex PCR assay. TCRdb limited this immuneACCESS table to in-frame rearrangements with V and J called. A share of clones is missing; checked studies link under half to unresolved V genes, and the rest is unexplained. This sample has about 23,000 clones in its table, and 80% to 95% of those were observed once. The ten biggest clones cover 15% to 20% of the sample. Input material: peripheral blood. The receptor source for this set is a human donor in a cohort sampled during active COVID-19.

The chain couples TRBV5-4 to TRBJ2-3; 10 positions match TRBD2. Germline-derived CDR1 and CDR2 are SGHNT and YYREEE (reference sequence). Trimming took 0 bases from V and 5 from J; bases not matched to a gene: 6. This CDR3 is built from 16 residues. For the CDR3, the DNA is TGTGCCAGCAGCTTGGCCCAGCGGGGGGGCAAAGATACGCAGTATTTT. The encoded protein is CASSLAQRGGKDTQYF.

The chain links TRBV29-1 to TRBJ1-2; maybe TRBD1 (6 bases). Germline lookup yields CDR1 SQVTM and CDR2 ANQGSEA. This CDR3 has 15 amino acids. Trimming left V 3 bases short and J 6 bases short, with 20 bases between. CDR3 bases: TGCAGCGTTGAGGAGGTGGACAGTCCGTCGGATGGCTACACCTTC. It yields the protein CSVEEVDSPSDGYTF.

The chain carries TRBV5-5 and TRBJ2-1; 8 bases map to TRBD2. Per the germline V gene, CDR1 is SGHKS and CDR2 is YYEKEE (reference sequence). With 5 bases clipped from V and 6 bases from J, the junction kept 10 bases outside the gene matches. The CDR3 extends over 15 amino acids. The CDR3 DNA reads TGTGCCAGCAGTCCGGTGCGGGGGGTTAGCAATGAGCAGTTCTTC. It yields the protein CASSPVRGVSNEQFF.

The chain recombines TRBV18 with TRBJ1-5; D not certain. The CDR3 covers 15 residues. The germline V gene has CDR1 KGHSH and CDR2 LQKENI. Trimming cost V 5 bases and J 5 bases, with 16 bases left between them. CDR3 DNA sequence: TGTGCCAGCTCATTAACCGCGGGTGTCGATCAGCCCCAGCATTTT. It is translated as CASSLTAGVDQPQHF.

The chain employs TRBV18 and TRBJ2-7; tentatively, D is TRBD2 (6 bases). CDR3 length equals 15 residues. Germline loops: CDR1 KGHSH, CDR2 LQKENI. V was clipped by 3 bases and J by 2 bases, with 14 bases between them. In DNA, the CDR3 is TGTGCCAGCTCACCCCGGACGGGAGTGACCTACGAGCAGTACTTC. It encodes CASSPRTGVTYEQYF.

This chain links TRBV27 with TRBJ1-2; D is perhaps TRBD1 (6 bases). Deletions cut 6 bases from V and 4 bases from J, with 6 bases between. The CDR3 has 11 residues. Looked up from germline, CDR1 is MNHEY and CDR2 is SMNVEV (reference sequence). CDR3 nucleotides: TGTGCCAGCAGGACAGGCTATGGCTACACCTTC. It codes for CASRTGYGYTF.

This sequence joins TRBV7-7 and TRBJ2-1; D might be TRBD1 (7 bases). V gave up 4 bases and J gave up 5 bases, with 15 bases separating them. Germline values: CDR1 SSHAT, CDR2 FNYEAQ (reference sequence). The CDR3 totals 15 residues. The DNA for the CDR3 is TGTGCCAGCAGCTCCACAGGAGGGGGCAACAATGAGCAGTTCTTC. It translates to CASSSTGGGNNEQFF.

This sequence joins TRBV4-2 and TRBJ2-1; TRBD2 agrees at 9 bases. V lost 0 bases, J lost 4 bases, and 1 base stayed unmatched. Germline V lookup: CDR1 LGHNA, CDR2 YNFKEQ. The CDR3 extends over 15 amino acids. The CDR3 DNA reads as TGTGCCAGCAGCCAAGAGCTAGCGGGGTACAATGAGCAGTTCTTC. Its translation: CASSQELAGYNEQFF.

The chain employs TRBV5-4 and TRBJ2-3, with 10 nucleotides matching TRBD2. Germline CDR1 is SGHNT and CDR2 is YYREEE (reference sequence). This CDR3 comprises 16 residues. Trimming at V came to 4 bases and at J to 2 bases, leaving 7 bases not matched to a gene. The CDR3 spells CASSRRLAGDTDTQYF. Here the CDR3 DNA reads TGTGCCAGCAGCCGTCGGCTAGCGGGGGACACAGATACGCAGTATTTT.

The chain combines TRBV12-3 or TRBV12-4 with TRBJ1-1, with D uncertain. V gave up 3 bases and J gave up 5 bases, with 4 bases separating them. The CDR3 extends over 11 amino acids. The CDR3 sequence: CASSFRTEAFF. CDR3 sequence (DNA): TGTGCCAGCAGTTTCAGGACTGAAGCTTTCTTT.

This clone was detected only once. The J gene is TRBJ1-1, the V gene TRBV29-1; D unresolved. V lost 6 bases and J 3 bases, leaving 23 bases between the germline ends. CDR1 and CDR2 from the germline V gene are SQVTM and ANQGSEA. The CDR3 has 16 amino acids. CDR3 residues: CSVAKGRATGDTEAFF. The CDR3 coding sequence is TGCAGCGTCGCTAAAGGTAGGGCTACCGGGGACACTGAAGCTTTCTTT.

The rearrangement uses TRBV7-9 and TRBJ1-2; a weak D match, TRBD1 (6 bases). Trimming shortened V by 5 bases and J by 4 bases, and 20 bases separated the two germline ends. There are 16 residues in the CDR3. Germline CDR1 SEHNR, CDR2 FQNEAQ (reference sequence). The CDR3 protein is CASSPPQGSAIYGYTF. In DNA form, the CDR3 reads TGTGCCAGCAGCCCCCCACAGGGTTCAGCGATCTATGGCTACACCTTC.

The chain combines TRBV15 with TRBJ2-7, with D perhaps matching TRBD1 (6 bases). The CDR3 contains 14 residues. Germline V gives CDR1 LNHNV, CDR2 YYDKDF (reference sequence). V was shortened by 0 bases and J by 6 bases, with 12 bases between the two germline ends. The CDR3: CATSRDRRGPEQYF. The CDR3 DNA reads TGTGCCACCAGCAGAGATCGCAGGGGTCCCGAGCAGTACTTC.

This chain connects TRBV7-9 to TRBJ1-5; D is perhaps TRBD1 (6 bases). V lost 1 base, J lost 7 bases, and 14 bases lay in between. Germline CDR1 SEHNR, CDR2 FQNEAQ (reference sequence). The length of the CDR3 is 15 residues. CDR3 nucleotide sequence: TGTGCCAGCAGCTTAGGGCGGGGGCGGATGCAGCCCCAGCATTTT. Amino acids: CASSLGRGRMQPQHF.